These 14 T cell receptor beta chains were sequenced from one sample in a study of T cell responses to AZD1222 COVID-19 vaccine. The repertoire was sequenced with immunoSEQ multiplex PCR; TCRdb's copy has only in-frame clones and lacks some. The sample holds about 84,000 clones; roughly 85% are singletons and the top ten take roughly 1.6%. Sequencing was performed on peripheral blood, taken on day 0 of AZD1222 vaccination. All receptors derive from an adult in good health.

In nucleotides, the CDR3 is TGCGCCAGCAAGGCGGCGGGAGTCGGTACCGGGGAGCTGTTTTTT. As protein: CASKAAGVGTGELFF. The chain joins TRBV5-1 to TRBJ2-2; 7 nucleotides line up with TRBD2. The CDR3 length is 15 residues. CDR1 is SGHRS, CDR2 YFSETQ, per germline. The ends lost 6 bases at V and 5 bases at J; junction bases unmatched: 10.

The rearrangement links TRBV6-5 to TRBJ1-1, with D unresolved. Germline loops: CDR1 MNHEY, CDR2 SVGAGI. The V and J ends lost 7 bases and 0 bases respectively, with 6 bases between them. The CDR3 runs to 12 residues. The CDR3 region has the DNA TGTGCCAGCAATGCGGTGAACACTGAAGCTTTCTTT. The encoded protein is CASNAVNTEAFF.

This clone has just one count. The V call is TRBV19, the J call TRBJ1-5; the D is unclear. CDR1 and CDR2 from the germline V gene are LNHDA and SQIVND (reference sequence). The length of the CDR3 is 12 residues. Trimming removed 0 bases at V and 6 bases at J, with 3 bases between. The CDR3 reads CASSIDVQPQHF. The CDR3 DNA is TGTGCCAGTAGTATAGATGTTCAGCCCCAGCATTTT.

The V and J genes are TRBV11-2 and TRBJ1-4; D uncertain. V was shortened by 3 bases and J by 7 bases, with 9 bases between the two germline ends. This CDR3 spans 13 amino acids. In germline, CDR1 is SGHAT, CDR2 FQNNGV. In DNA form, the CDR3 reads TGTGCCAGCAGCTTCACGGACGGTGAAAAACTGTTTTTT. Its translation is CASSFTDGEKLFF.

This clone was picked up one time. In nucleotides, the CDR3 is TGTGCCAGCAGCCGGTTTGGAAACACCATATATTTT. Its protein product is CASSRFGNTIYF. The V and J genes are TRBV5-8 and TRBJ1-3; the D is unclear. Per germline, CDR1 SGHTS and CDR2 YDEGEE. V was clipped by 4 bases and J by 3 bases, with 5 bases between them. This CDR3 has 12 residues.

This rearrangement joins TRBV29-1 to TRBJ1-4; no clear D. The CDR3 totals 14 residues. Germline CDR1 reads SQVTM; CDR2 reads ANQGSEA. Trimming removed 4 bases at V and 4 bases at J, with 13 bases between. DNA of the CDR3: TGCAGCGTTGTTGGAAGCCAAAATAATGAAAAACTGTTTTTT. Amino acid sequence: CSVVGSQNNEKLFF.

The chain uses TRBV6-1 and TRBJ1-2; 9 bases line up with TRBD1. CDR1 MNHNS and CDR2 SASEGT come from the germline V gene. The CDR3 runs to 15 residues. V was pared by 0 bases and J by 8 bases, with 7 bases of the junction left unmatched. The CDR3 loop is CASSEAPRTGEGYTF. CDR3 DNA: TGTGCCAGCAGTGAAGCGCCCCGGACAGGGGAGGGCTACACCTTC.

The chain couples TRBV6-5 to TRBJ1-4, with D possibly TRBD1 on 5 matching bases. The CDR3 is made up of 14 amino acids. Per germline, CDR1 MNHEY and CDR2 SVGAGI. V shed 4 bases and J shed 8 bases, with 14 bases lying between them. The CDR3 spells CASSFRRGGEKLFF. The CDR3 DNA follows: TGTGCCAGCAGTTTTCGCCGGGGGGGGGAAAAACTGTTTTTT.

This clone showed up just a few times. Distinct nucleotide sequences in the sample also encode this CDR3. The CDR3 DNA follows: TGTGCCAGCAGCCTTCAGGAGAACACTGAAGCTTTCTTT. Translation gives CASSLQENTEAFF. The genes are TRBV7-9 and TRBJ1-1, with D unresolved. The V end was cut by 5 bases, the J end by 1 base, with 8 bases between. The CDR3 spans 13 residues. Germline loops: CDR1 SEHNR, CDR2 FQNEAQ (reference sequence).

The table lists this clone with a few counts. V usage is TRBV24-1 and J usage is TRBJ1-2; tentatively, D is TRBD1 (5 bases). This CDR3 region has 14 residues. V was pared by 2 bases and J by 4 bases, with 10 bases between. Per germline, CDR1 KGHDR and CDR2 SFDVKD. CDR3 bases: TGTGCCACCAGTGATTCGACAGCTTCCTATGGCTACACCTTC. This gives the protein CATSDSTASYGYTF.

This clone has just one count. This chain uses TRBV10-3 with TRBJ1-5; D is ambiguous. This CDR3 contains 12 residues. Germline V lookup: CDR1 ENHRY, CDR2 SYGVKD. V was shortened by 4 bases and J by 6 bases, with 7 bases between the two germline ends. The CDR3 sequence: CAISAMGQPQHF. CDR3 coding DNA: TGTGCCATCAGTGCAATGGGTCAGCCCCAGCATTTT.

Remarks on this clone: The junction does not match germline at one end; this may be a read error. The rearrangement joins TRBV7-7 to TRBJ2-5; TRBD1 aligns across 8 bases. CDR3 length: 15 residues. Germline values: CDR1 SSHAT, CDR2 FNYEAQ (reference sequence). CDR3 sequence (DNA): TGTGCTAGCAGCTTTGGACAGGGTCAGGGGGAGACCCAGTACTTC. Translated: CASSFGQGQGETQYF.

The chain carries TRBV2 and TRBJ1-5; D may be TRBD1 (6 bases). Looked up from germline, CDR1 is SNHLY and CDR2 is FYNNEI. Trimming shortened V by 11 bases and J by 7 bases, and 24 bases separated the two germline ends. This CDR3 is built from 15 residues. CDR3 amino acids: CAGGRPTGNCQPQHF. The CDR3, as DNA: TGTGCCGGGGGACGGCCCACAGGGAATTGCCAGCCCCAGCATTTT.

The chain employs TRBV5-1 and TRBJ2-7; 8 bases align to TRBD1. Per germline, CDR1 SGHRS and CDR2 YFSETQ. V dropped 0 bases and J dropped 3; count of bases not matched to a gene: 8. This CDR3 spans 16 amino acids. The CDR3 nucleotides read TGCGCCAGCAGCTTGGCCCCGGGACAGGTATTCTACGAGCAGTACTTC. Translation gives CASSLAPGQVFYEQYF.